This TCR beta chain was sequenced in a study of CD8 T cells in Susac syndrome. cDNA came from around 0.5 to 1 ug RNA primed by random hexamers. MiXCR, applied by TCRdb to the immunoSEQ multiplex PCR reads, yields one record per CDR3 protein. The sample has 200,000 to 250,000 distinct CDR3 sequences, roughly 93% seen once; the top ten hold approximately 0.15%. Findings and limits, study-wide: When the CD4+ T cell repertoires of patients with Susac syndrome were examined, they did not show any clonal expansion.

In the case of this clonotype: What it binds is not known.

CDR1 KGHDR and CDR2 SFDVKD come from the germline V gene. V gave up 1 base and J gave up 4 bases; unmatched junction bases: 14. This CDR3 has 18 residues. The chain carries TRBV24-1 and TRBJ1-2; 7 positions match TRBD1. This receptor was identified in a human donor with Susac syndrome. The source material was CD4+ T cells from PBMCs. The CDR3 here is CATSDFNPGTGDSYGYTF. CDR3 sequence (DNA): TGTGCCACCAGTGATTTCAACCCCGGAACAGGGGATTCCTATGGCTACACCTTC.